Below are 17 T cell receptor beta chains sequenced from a single sample in a study of shared clonotypes between healthy human individuals. Libraries were prepared by immunoSEQ multiplex PCR; TCRdb keeps only in-frame clonotypes and omits some of them. The sample carries around 350,000 clones, 73% recorded once. Sequenced material: memory CD4+ T cells sorted from blood. Specified subset: CD45RA-negative fraction. Every receptor here comes from a man younger than 40 in good health.

V gene TRBV6-4 combines with J gene TRBJ2-2, with 8 bases matching TRBD2. Looked up from germline, CDR1 is MRHNA and CDR2 is SNTAGT. The CDR3 contains 14 residues. The V segment lost 4 bases and the J segment 7 bases; nucleotides outside the gene matches: 5. The DNA for the CDR3 is TGTGCCAGCAGTGGTGGAGCGGGAGTCGGGGAGCTGTTTTTT. The encoded protein is CASSGGAGVGELFF.

The V and J genes are TRBV2 and TRBJ2-1; D unclear. V lost 6 bases, J lost 7 bases, and 19 bases lay in between. There are 15 residues in the CDR3. The germline V gene has CDR1 SNHLY and CDR2 FYNNEI. This CDR3 is CASSPPTAWVNEQFF. The CDR3, as DNA: TGTGCCAGCAGCCCCCCCACGGCCTGGGTGAATGAGCAGTTCTTC.

This clone has a handful of counts. This rearrangement joins TRBV19 to TRBJ2-1, with TRBD2 as a possible D gene (5 bases). The CDR3 is made up of 19 amino acids. Germline loops: CDR1 LNHDA, CDR2 SQIVND (reference sequence). Trimming removed 4 bases at V and 8 bases at J, with 30 bases between. The CDR3: CASSSSLGGSPTLGDEQFF. The CDR3 DNA sequence: TGTGCCAGTAGTAGCAGTTTGGGTGGGAGTCCCACGCTTGGCGATGAGCAGTTCTTC.

The chain links TRBV2 to TRBJ1-5; TRBD1 might be the D (6 bases). The CDR3 runs 14 residues. Germline loops: CDR1 SNHLY, CDR2 FYNNEI. V lost 3 bases and J lost 3, with 9 bases in between. The CDR3 DNA sequence: TGTGCCAGCAGTGATCGGACAGACAATCAGCCCCAGCATTTT. Translation: CASSDRTDNQPQHF.

This rearrangement joins TRBV6-4 to TRBJ1-2, with 7 nucleotides matching TRBD1. V trimming: 3 bases; J trimming: 5 bases; junction bases outside the gene matches: 18. Germline CDR1 MRHNA, CDR2 SNTAGT. CDR3 length equals 18 residues. The chain's CDR3 is CASSEPEQVNGTVYGYTF. CDR3 DNA: TGTGCCAGCAGTGAGCCAGAACAGGTGAACGGGACAGTATATGGCTACACCTTC.

The chain recombines TRBV23-1 with TRBJ2-2; tentatively, D is TRBD1 (6 bases). TRBV23-1 falls under the ORF class, with uncertain function. The germline V and J ends were trimmed by 11 bases and 3 bases, with 13 bases remaining between them. The CDR3 consists of 13 residues. The CDR3 protein is CAVPGQHTGELFF. Written as DNA, the CDR3 is TGCGCCGTACCGGGACAACACACCGGGGAGCTGTTTTTT.

This clone came up once. This chain uses TRBV19 with TRBJ1-1; a possible D gene is TRBD1 (6 bases). CDR3 length: 16 amino acids. Per germline, CDR1 LNHDA and CDR2 SQIVND (reference sequence). V was shortened by 7 bases and J by 4 bases, with 22 bases between the two germline ends. Here the CDR3 DNA reads TGTGCCAGTACAATACAGGGCCAGGTAATTGGCACTGAAGCTTTCTTT. Translating it yields CASTIQGQVIGTEAFF. Drawing the rest from reference TRBV19 and TRBJ1-1, the complete variable domain is DGGITQSPKYLFRKEGQNVTLSCEQNLNHDAMYWYRQDPGQGLRLIYYSQIVNDFQKGDIAEGYSVSREKKESFPLTVTSAQKNPTAFYLCASTIQGQVIGTEAFFGQGTRLTVV.

This clone came up once. V is TRBV13 and J is TRBJ2-1, with 8 bases fitting TRBD2. The J segment lost 4 bases and the V segment lost 0 bases, leaving 20 bases of the junction unmatched. The CDR3 is made up of 21 amino acids. Germline CDR1 PRHDT, CDR2 FYEKMQ (reference sequence). The CDR3 coding sequence is TGTGCCAGCAGCTTAGGCGTAAATACACTAGCGGACCTACCGCTTTACAATGAGCAGTTCTTC. As protein: CASSLGVNTLADLPLYNEQFF.

This clone was found once. The chain employs TRBV18 and TRBJ2-5, with 8 positions matching TRBD1. V trimming: 3 bases; J trimming: 2 bases; junction bases outside the gene matches: 8. This CDR3 contains 16 residues. Germline CDR1 is KGHSH and CDR2 is LQKENI. The CDR3: CASSPKRQGHQETQYF. Here the CDR3 DNA reads TGTGCCAGCTCACCGAAGAGACAGGGGCATCAAGAGACCCAGTACTTC.

The chain carries TRBV6-6 and TRBJ1-1, with D maybe TRBD1 (5 bases). In germline, CDR1 is MNHNY, CDR2 SVGAGI (reference sequence). The CDR3 has 14 residues. The V and J ends lost 6 bases and 2 bases respectively, with 13 bases between them. CDR3 DNA: TGTGCCAGCAGACCCCCTGGGGCAAACACTGAAGCTTTCTTT. As protein: CASRPPGANTEAFF.

This chain connects TRBV27 to TRBJ1-5; tentative D call: TRBD1 (6 bases). Trimming left V 5 bases short and J 6 bases short, with 14 bases between. The germline V gene encodes CDR1 MNHEY and CDR2 SMNVEV (reference sequence). CDR3 length equals 14 residues. Written as DNA, the CDR3 is TGTGCCAGCAGTGCGATGGACAGTTTTCAGCCCCAGCATTTT. It encodes CASSAMDSFQPQHF.

The chain uses TRBV5-1 and TRBJ1-3, with 7 bases matching TRBD1. The CDR3 covers 15 residues. Germline V lookup: CDR1 SGHRS, CDR2 YFSETQ. J gave up 0 bases and V 4 bases, and 4 bases lay outside the gene matches. The CDR3 loop is CASSQTGHSGNTIYF. The CDR3 region has the DNA TGCGCCAGCAGCCAGACAGGGCACTCTGGAAACACCATATATTTT. The full variable domain, with the rest looked up from reference TRBV5-1 and TRBJ1-3, is KAGVTQTPRYLIKTRGQQVTLSCSPISGHRSVSWYQQTPGQGLQFLFEYFSETQRNKGNFPGRFSGRQFSNSRSEMNVSTLELGDSALYLCASSQTGHSGNTIYFGEGSWLTVV.

This chain connects TRBV2 to TRBJ2-7; D may be TRBD2 (5 bases). Trimming cost V 6 bases and J 4 bases, with 10 bases left between them. There are 12 residues in the CDR3. Germline values: CDR1 SNHLY, CDR2 FYNNEI. The CDR3 sequence: CASSLTGYEQYF. The CDR3, as DNA: TGTGCCAGCAGCCTAACGGGATACGAGCAGTACTTC.

V gene TRBV10-3 combines with J gene TRBJ2-5, with 7 bases lining up with TRBD2. The V segment lost 4 bases and the J segment 4 bases; nucleotides outside the gene matches: 18. The CDR3 is made up of 18 amino acids. CDR1 is ENHRY and CDR2 is SYGVKD in the germline V gene. The CDR3, as DNA: TGTGCCATCAGTGCGACGACCAGAGCGGGAATATTGGGAGAGACCCAGTACTTC. It specifies CAISATTRAGILGETQYF.

For the CDR3, the DNA is TGTGCCAGCAGCATTATAGCGGGCCTCCCCTACGAGCAGTACTTC. Translated, it gives CASSIIAGLPYEQYF. V usage is TRBV5-5 and J usage is TRBJ2-7, with 7 bases that match TRBD2. V trimming: 4 bases; J trimming: 2 bases; junction bases outside the gene matches: 9. This CDR3 spans 15 amino acids. Germline CDR1 SGHKS, CDR2 YYEKEE (reference sequence).

The chain links TRBV25-1 to TRBJ1-2, with 10 bases fitting TRBD1. Germline V gene lookup returns CDR1 MGHDK and CDR2 SYGVNS. The CDR3 consists of 12 residues. The J segment lost 7 bases and the V segment lost 7 bases, leaving 3 bases of the junction unmatched. The CDR3 coding sequence is TGTGCCAGCAAAGGACAGGGGGGTGGCTACACCTTC. Protein: CASKGQGGGYTF.

The rearrangement links TRBV7-9 to TRBJ2-4; 7 bases match TRBD1. CDR1 and CDR2 from the germline V gene are SEHNR and FQNEAQ (reference sequence). Trimming cost V 4 bases and J 5 bases; bases outside gene matches: 14. The CDR3 sequence is 17 residues long. The CDR3 region has the DNA TGTGCCAGCAGCTCGACAGGGAATTTCGTGAGAGAAAACATTCAGTACTTC. Residues: CASSSTGNFVRENIQYF.